This record concerns one TCR beta chain sequence. This clone was seen only a few times. Its antigen is unknown. Nothing much larger sits one base from this clone, and base qualities are not available. The data were obtained in a study of beta chain features in type 1 diabetes (dated by TCRdb to about 2018). Notes on the research overall: Patients and healthy donors did not differ in mean age, gender distribution, total cell number or subset yield. Regulatory and stem cell-like memory subsets were obtained from only 8 patients and roughly 8 healthy donors, while naive and central memory subsets were obtained from all 28 donors. In the study, recently diagnosed type 1 diabetes patients and matched healthy donors were compared on the TCRB repertoires of their sorted circulating CD4+ T cell subsets. A total of over 90,000,000 sorted cells were examined across all samples, and a strong correlation was observed between cell number per subset and RNA yield. The paper as a whole reports these results and caveats: Naive, central memory and regulatory TCRB repertoires appeared to be more alike among patients than among healthy donors. Because cDNA was sequenced instead of genomic DNA, activated cells with high expression could be over-represented, although the groups did not differ in activation or CD3 levels. At VDJ recombination sites, patients with type 1 diabetes made fewer insertions and deleted more nucleotides, a pattern implying thymic rearrangement abnormalities. A moderate but significant shortening of TCRB CDR3 length was observed in type 1 diabetes patients in all four CD4+ subsets. Because small numbers of individuals were included in the HLA sub-analyses, any influence of HLA type on TCRB rearrangement was left unresolved. PCR may preferentially amplify shorter templates, but because patient and control samples were amplified and corrected together, any resulting skew would affect both groups equally.

The High Capacity cDNA Reverse Transcription Kit was used to reverse transcribe all of the isolated RNA, meaning that expressed TCRB transcripts were what got sequenced. Deep immunoSEQ sequencing was applied to naive, central memory and regulatory T cell samples, giving an average of about 3.6 million total reads per sample. Sorted cells were lysed in RLT buffer and RNA was extracted with DNase-treated RNeasy Micro or Mini kits, depending on cell number. To prevent cross-contamination, each cell subset was processed individually, whereas patient and healthy donor samples were processed jointly. Using the immunoSEQ multiplex PCR, TCRB sequences were amplified from cDNA into 87-bp fragments spanning the CDR3 region. The amplicons were sequenced using the Illumina HiSeq platform. The paper's data handling went like this. PCR bias was corrected computationally using synthetic template baselines, and reads within Hamming distance 2 were collapsed, with unmergeable singletons discarded. Reads were aligned to IMGT to assign V, D and J genes, CDR3 length, and insertions or deletions at six rearrangement sites. Within each subset, clonotype counts were normalized to sorted cell number, after which true diversity and Gini coefficients were computed with the tcR R package. Repertoire sharing was quantified using the overlap coefficient calculated on TCRB nucleotide sequences. Imported from immuneACCESS, the table was reduced by TCRdb to in-frame sequences with V and J called. These copies leave out some clones; in studies compared against another copy, an unresolved V gene accounts for under half, and the cause of the remainder is not known. The V and J calls and clone size are taken from that table; D and trimming were inferred from the DNA. This sample lists under 300,000 clones; less than 35% were detected once. Roughly 4% of the sample belongs to the ten largest clones.

V gives up 10 bases and J gives up 7 bases, and the segment between their germline ends measures 16 bases. CDR1 and CDR2, looked up from the germline V gene, are MDHEN and SYDVKM. The CDR3 goes from the cysteine to the phenylalanine over 12 residues. Only CDR3 DNA is held: 36 bases, read in frame from base 1. From each donor, a single peripheral blood sample of approximately 0.11 L on average was drawn into heparinised tubes. Using a panel that included CD45RO, CCR7, CD25, CD127, CD95 and CD27, naive, central memory, regulatory and stem cell-like memory CD4+ T cells were sorted on a BD FACSAria II. Every sorted population had a purity above 95%. PBMCs were isolated immediately by Lymphoprep density gradient centrifugation and stained directly without culture. So that batch effects would be minimized, each experiment stained and sorted samples in pairs, pairing one healthy donor with one patient.

The material sequenced was central memory CD4+ T cells from blood. The rearrangement combines TRBV28 with TRBJ1-1; TRBD1 is perhaps the D gene, given 5 matching bases. The sequence came from a man aged 30-40 years in good health. The bases are TGTGCCACTGATCAGGGAGTGCGTGAAGCTTTCTTT. The encoded protein is CATDQGVREAFF.